The 13 T cell receptor beta chains reported below all come from one sample, sequenced in a study of B cell selection in AIRE deficiency. Sorting defined conventional CD4 T cells as CD4+CD127+. Generated by immunoSEQ multiplex PCR, the TCRdb table keeps only in-frame clones and is missing some. The repertoire holds 25,000 to 30,000 clones, with around 95% as singletons. What was sequenced was CD4+CD127+ conventional T cells sorted from PBMCs. The receptors shown here come from a human donor in good health.

The chain has TRBV6-1 and TRBJ1-6; perhaps TRBD1 as D (6 bases). The germline V gene has CDR1 MNHNS and CDR2 SASEGT. V was trimmed by 8 bases and J by 4 bases, leaving 15 bases between them. The CDR3 covers 15 residues. The CDR3 spells CASSRGPIYNSPLHF. CDR3 sequence (DNA): TGTGCCAGCTCTCGGGGGCCTATTTATAATTCACCCCTCCACTTT.

For this clone: A read error may account for a junction end that differs from germline. V and J are TRBV29-1 and TRBJ2-3, with TRBD1 as a possible D gene (6 bases). CDR3 size: 13 residues. The germline CDR1 and CDR2 sequences are SQVTM and ANQGSEA. CDR3 DNA: TGCGGCGTCGAAAAGACAGGACCAGATACGCAGTATTTT. As protein: CGVEKTGPDTQYF.

This clone has only one observation. The V gene is TRBV5-8, the J gene TRBJ2-1, with 10 nucleotides matching TRBD2. The CDR3 has 17 amino acids. J gave up 0 bases and V 4 bases, and 7 bases lay outside the gene matches. Per germline, CDR1 SGHTS and CDR2 YDEGEE. The CDR3 here is CASSRAGLADSYNEQFF. CDR3 nucleotides: TGTGCCAGCAGCCGGGCAGGACTAGCGGACTCCTACAATGAGCAGTTCTTC.

The count of this clone is one. The gene calls are TRBV7-3 and TRBJ2-7, with unresolved D. V lost 4 bases, J lost 0 bases, and 4 bases lay in between. The length of the CDR3 is 12 residues. CDR1 is SGHTA and CDR2 is FQGTGA in the germline V gene. In DNA form, the CDR3 reads TGTGCCAGCAGCTGGAGCTCCTACGAGCAGTACTTC. This sequence encodes CASSWSSYEQYF.

This clone has a single count. The V and J genes are TRBV19 and TRBJ1-1; 7 nucleotides align to TRBD1. Germline V lookup: CDR1 LNHDA, CDR2 SQIVND (reference sequence). This CDR3 contains 15 residues. Germline trimming cut 6 bases from V and 1 base from J; bases unmatched to any gene: 8. CDR3 protein: CASRQGGSGNTEAFF. CDR3 sequence (DNA): TGTGCCAGTAGACAAGGGGGCTCTGGGAACACTGAAGCTTTCTTT. Full variable domain (missing parts from reference TRBV19 and TRBJ1-1): DGGITQSPKYLFRKEGQNVTLSCEQNLNHDAMYWYRQDPGQGLRLIYYSQIVNDFQKGDIAEGYSVSREKKESFPLTVTSAQKNPTAFYLCASRQGGSGNTEAFFGQGTRLTVV.

The CDR3 is CSVDKRTLSTDTQYF. CDR3 nucleotide sequence: TGCAGCGTTGATAAACGCACTCTCAGCACAGATACGCAGTATTTT. The chain is built from TRBV29-1 and TRBJ2-3; D uncertain. With 3 bases removed from V and 0 bases from J, the gap between germline ends came to 13 bases. Germline CDR1 SQVTM, CDR2 ANQGSEA. The CDR3 spans 15 residues.

The V call is TRBV9, the J call TRBJ1-3; D not certain. CDR3 size: 15 residues. Germline V gene sequence: CDR1 SGDLS, CDR2 YYNGEE. V was trimmed by 0 bases and J by 3 bases, leaving 10 bases between them. CDR3 region: CASSVGIDGGNTIYF. The CDR3 coding sequence is TGTGCCAGCAGCGTAGGGATAGATGGTGGAAACACCATATATTTT.

V and J are TRBV6-6 and TRBJ2-3; D might be TRBD2 (5 bases). Germline V gene lookup returns CDR1 MNHNY and CDR2 SVGAGI (reference sequence). Between the trimmed V and J ends, which lost 6 bases and 2 bases, there was a span of 12 bases. The CDR3 totals 14 residues. The CDR3 sequence is CASRREGNTDTQYF. CDR3 nucleotides: TGTGCCAGCAGGAGAGAGGGAAACACAGATACGCAGTATTTT.

This chain joins TRBV16 and TRBJ1-3; D gene uncertain. Germline-derived CDR1 and CDR2 are KGHSY and FQNENV. The CDR3 contains 17 residues. Trimming took off 0 bases at V and 0 bases at J, with 12 bases between the two ends. In DNA, the CDR3 is TGTGCCAGCAGCCAATCCCGACTTAAGAGCTCTGGAAACACCATATATTTT. Residues: CASSQSRLKSSGNTIYF. Together with reference TRBV16 and TRBJ1-3, the CDR3 gives the full variable domain: GEEVAQTPKHLVRGEGQKAKLYCAPIKGHSYVFWYQQVLKNEFKFLISFQNENVFDETGMPKERFSAKCLPNSPCSLEIQATKLEDSAVYFCASSQSRLKSSGNTIYFGEGSWLTVV.

The sample holds a few counts of this clone. V and J are TRBV6-6 and TRBJ1-5; D gene ambiguous. Germline V lookup: CDR1 MNHNY, CDR2 SVGAGI (reference sequence). The CDR3 consists of 14 residues. V shed 6 bases and J shed 2 bases, with 11 bases lying between them. In nucleotides, the CDR3 is TGTGCCAGCAGCCTCGGGAGGGGCAATCAGCCCCAGCATTTT. The encoded protein is CASSLGRGNQPQHF.

The J gene is TRBJ2-1, the V gene TRBV9, with 8 bases matching TRBD2. The CDR3 extends over 15 amino acids. Trimming at V came to 3 bases and at J to 4 bases, leaving 6 bases not matched to a gene. Per germline, CDR1 SGDLS and CDR2 YYNGEE. CDR3 sequence (DNA): TGTGCCAGCAGCGACCGACTAGCGCATTACAATGAGCAGTTCTTC. It codes for CASSDRLAHYNEQFF.

This clone was picked up one time. The rearrangement joins TRBV6-9 to TRBJ2-3; 15 bases line up with TRBD2. Germline V lookup: CDR1 MNHGY, CDR2 SVAAGI. CDR3 size: 17 residues. Losses at the gene ends were 5 bases for V and 4 bases for J; bases not matched to a gene: 7. The CDR3 is CASSPRTSGRASDTQYF. CDR3 DNA sequence: TGTGCCAGCAGTCCGCGGACTAGCGGGAGGGCCTCAGATACGCAGTATTTT.

The chain carries TRBV5-4 and TRBJ2-6; TRBD1 agrees at 7 bases. This CDR3 is 16 amino acids long. Trimming removed 6 bases from V and 1 base from J; junction bases left unmatched: 7. Germline V gene data show CDR1 as SGHNT and CDR2 as YYREEE (reference sequence). This CDR3 is CASTQSRGSGANVLTF. The CDR3 nucleotides are TGTGCCAGCACCCAATCCAGGGGGTCTGGGGCCAACGTCCTGACTTTC.